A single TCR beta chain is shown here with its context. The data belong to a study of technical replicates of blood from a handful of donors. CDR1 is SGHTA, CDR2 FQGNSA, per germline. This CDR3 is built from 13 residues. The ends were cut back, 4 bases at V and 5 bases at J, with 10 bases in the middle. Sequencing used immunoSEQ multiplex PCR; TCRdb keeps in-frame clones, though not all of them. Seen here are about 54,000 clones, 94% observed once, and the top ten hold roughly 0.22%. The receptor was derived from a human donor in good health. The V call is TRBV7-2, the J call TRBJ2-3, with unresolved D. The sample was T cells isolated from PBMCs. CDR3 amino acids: CASSSSFRDTQYF. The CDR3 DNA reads TGTGCCAGCAGCTCATCCTTTAGAGATACGCAGTATTTT.